The 27 T cell receptor beta chains reported below all come from one sample, sequenced in a study of T cell responses to AZD1222 COVID-19 vaccine. Only in-frame clones appear in the TCRdb table, and some are missing; sequencing was by immunoSEQ multiplex PCR. The sample lists 130,000 to 150,000 clones; approximately 90% were seen once. The sample in question was peripheral blood, obtained on day 0 of AZD1222 vaccination. The receptors stem from an adult in good health.

The chain carries TRBV6-5 and TRBJ1-1; no clear D. The germline gives CDR1 MNHEY, CDR2 SVGAGI. Trimming stripped 0 bases from V and 2 bases from J, with 7 bases between. This CDR3 has 14 residues. CDR3 nucleotides: TGTGCCAGCAGTTACTCGGAGATAAACACTGAAGCTTTCTTT. Its translation is CASSYSEINTEAFF.

CDR3 protein: CASSYLRDYEQYF. CDR3 in DNA: TGTGCCAGCAGTTACCTGCGGGACTACGAGCAGTACTTC. V is TRBV6-5 and J is TRBJ2-7; a weak D match, TRBD2 (6 bases). This CDR3 comprises 13 residues. The V end was cut by 2 bases, the J end by 3 bases, with 8 bases between. CDR1 MNHEY and CDR2 SVGAGI come from the germline V gene.

The chain combines TRBV21-1 with TRBJ2-1; the listed D gene, TRBD2, was not tested against the DNA. TRBV21-1 is a recognized pseudogene. The CDR3 is made up of 19 amino acids. The CDR3 bases are TGTGCCAGCAGCAGGGGTCTAGCGGGCCCCCTCCATGCCTACAATGAGCAGTTCTTC. Its translation is CASSRGLAGPLHAYNEQFF.

The V and J genes are TRBV30 and TRBJ1-1, with no clear D. Germline V gives CDR1 GTSNPN, CDR2 SVGIG (reference sequence). Trimming removed 2 bases from V and 5 bases from J, with 9 bases in between. The CDR3 is made up of 12 amino acids. DNA for the CDR3: TGTGCCTGGAGTTTCTCGAGGACTGAAGCTTTCTTT. This encodes CAWSFSRTEAFF.

The rearrangement uses TRBV24-1 and TRBJ2-5, with TRBD2 as a possible D gene (6 bases). Germline lookup yields CDR1 KGHDR and CDR2 SFDVKD. The length of the CDR3 is 14 residues. V gave up 1 base and J gave up 4 bases, with 9 bases separating them. The CDR3 region is CATSDFGSAETQYF. The DNA of the CDR3 is TGTGCCACCAGTGATTTCGGGAGCGCAGAGACCCAGTACTTC.

The chain combines TRBV5-6 with TRBJ1-6, with TRBD1 matching 10 bases. After removal of 4 bases from V and 2 bases from J, the junction contained 9 bases not matched to a gene. This CDR3 has 18 residues. The germline V gene encodes CDR1 SGHDT and CDR2 YYEEEE. The CDR3 DNA sequence: TGTGCCAGCAGCCCAAACCGGGACAGGGGAGCCTATAATTCACCCCTCCACTTT. Encoded protein: CASSPNRDRGAYNSPLHF.

The chain links TRBV19 to TRBJ1-2, with unresolved D. The germline V gene encodes CDR1 LNHDA and CDR2 SQIVND (reference sequence). The germline V and J ends were trimmed by 2 bases and 1 base, with 11 bases remaining between them. The CDR3 covers 15 residues. The CDR3 DNA sequence: TGTGCCAGTAGTATATCCCTCACAGTTAACTATGGCTACACCTTC. It yields the protein CASSISLTVNYGYTF. The full variable domain, with the rest looked up from reference TRBV19 and TRBJ1-2, is DGGITQSPKYLFRKEGQNVTLSCEQNLNHDAMYWYRQDPGQGLRLIYYSQIVNDFQKGDIAEGYSVSREKKESFPLTVTSAQKNPTAFYLCASSISLTVNYGYTFGSGTRLTVV.

The chain links TRBV5-1 to TRBJ1-4; no reliable D call. CDR1 and CDR2 from the germline V gene are SGHRS and YFSETQ. V lost 2 bases and J 7 bases, leaving 12 bases between the germline ends. The length of the CDR3 is 14 residues. The CDR3 region is CASSFDGNSEKLFF. DNA for the CDR3: TGCGCCAGCAGCTTCGATGGGAATAGTGAAAAACTGTTTTTT.

The chain joins TRBV21-1 to TRBJ1-2. TRBV21-1 is reported as a pseudogene. This CDR3 has 13 amino acids. The CDR3 spells CASSKRLRKGYTF. CDR3 DNA sequence: TGTGCCAGCAGCAAAAGGTTGCGCAAGGGCTACACCTTC.

This chain links TRBV11-2 with TRBJ2-7; possibly TRBD2 for D (6 bases). This CDR3 comprises 19 residues. V was clipped by 4 bases and J by 0 bases, with 25 bases between them. Germline CDR1 reads SGHAT; CDR2 reads FQNNGV. The CDR3 loop is CASSSLTRTEALSSYEQYF. CDR3 bases: TGTGCCAGCAGCTCATTGACTAGAACCGAGGCGCTGAGCTCCTACGAGCAGTACTTC.

This chain uses TRBV19 with TRBJ1-2; tentatively, D is TRBD1 (5 bases). Trimming removed 11 bases at V and 0 bases at J, with 16 bases between. The CDR3 contains 14 residues. Germline V lookup: CDR1 LNHDA, CDR2 SQIVND (reference sequence). The DNA for the CDR3 is TGTGCCGGGGCCAGAGCGTTAGCTAACTATGGCTACACCTTC. Amino acids: CAGARALANYGYTF.

The chain links TRBV2 to TRBJ2-5; perhaps TRBD2 as D (5 bases). V lost 7 bases and J 4 bases, leaving 19 bases between the germline ends. The CDR3 is made up of 15 amino acids. Germline assignment: CDR1 SNHLY and CDR2 FYNNEI. The CDR3 loop reads CASTEVGFRGETQYF. In DNA form, the CDR3 reads TGTGCCAGCACTGAGGTGGGCTTTCGGGGAGAGACCCAGTACTTC.

The rearrangement uses TRBV6-6 and TRBJ2-2, with TRBD1 as a possible D gene (7 bases). Germline values: CDR1 MNHNY, CDR2 SVGAGI (reference sequence). The ends were cut back, 5 bases at V and 5 bases at J, with 15 bases in the middle. This CDR3 contains 15 residues. The CDR3 here is CASSKQGRETGELFF. DNA of the CDR3: TGTGCCAGCAGTAAACAGGGGCGGGAAACCGGGGAGCTGTTTTTT.

The CDR3 bases are TGTGCCTGGAGTTCCCGGTTCGGAGGGGAGCTGTTTTTT. Translated: CAWSSRFGGELFF. The chain is built from TRBV30 and TRBJ2-2; no definite D call. This CDR3 has 13 amino acids. CDR1 is GTSNPN and CDR2 is SVGIG in the germline V gene (reference sequence). Trimming cost V 2 bases and J 8 bases, with 12 bases left between them.

This clone was counted only a few times. The rearrangement links TRBV10-3 to TRBJ2-1; D remains unclear. Germline V gives CDR1 ENHRY, CDR2 SYGVKD. V gave up 10 bases and J gave up 4 bases, with 20 bases separating them. This CDR3 spans 15 amino acids. CDR3 bases: TGTGCCAGCGTCCCCGGCGACTCTGATTACAATGAGCAGTTCTTC. Protein sequence: CASVPGDSDYNEQFF.

This clone was observed once. The V call is TRBV30, the J call TRBJ1-2; no clear D. The CDR3 is 13 residues long. Trimming shortened V by 3 bases and J by 3 bases, and 11 bases separated the two germline ends. CDR1 GTSNPN and CDR2 SVGIG come from the germline V gene (reference sequence). The CDR3 reads CAWRQRRDYGYTF. The CDR3 nucleotides read TGTGCCTGGAGACAGCGGCGGGACTATGGCTACACCTTC.

The chain employs TRBV7-2 and TRBJ1-3; D is ambiguous. Deletions cut 3 bases from V and 6 bases from J, with 9 bases between. The CDR3 consists of 13 residues. Germline V CDR1 and CDR2: SGHTA, FQGNSA. The CDR3 loop is CASSFAGENTIYF. CDR3 coding DNA: TGTGCCAGCAGCTTCGCAGGAGAAAACACCATATATTTT.

This chain joins TRBV7-9 and TRBJ2-7; 8 bases map to TRBD1. This CDR3 comprises 15 residues. The trim removed 5 bases at V and 2 bases at J, leaving 8 bases unmatched. From germline, CDR1 is SEHNR and CDR2 FQNEAQ (reference sequence). The DNA for the CDR3 is TGTGCCAGCAGCCCCCCGGACAGGGCACCCTACGAGCAGTACTTC. Translated, it gives CASSPPDRAPYEQYF.

The table lists this clone with a count of one. CDR3 coding DNA: TGTGCCAGCAGCCCTAAAGGACAGGGTGGTGAGACCCAGTACTTC. This encodes CASSPKGQGGETQYF. The chain recombines TRBV3-1 (or the pseudogene TRBV3-2) with TRBJ2-5, with 8 bases aligning to TRBD1. V was clipped by 4 bases and J by 5 bases; unmatched bases: 9. This CDR3 is 15 amino acids long. From germline, CDR1 is LGHDT and CDR2 YNNKEL (reference sequence).

The V call is TRBV14, the J call TRBJ1-2; the D gene is possibly TRBD1 (6 bases). Germline assignment: CDR1 SGHDN and CDR2 FVKESK. The length of the CDR3 is 14 residues. Deletions cut 3 bases from V and 7 bases from J, with 15 bases between. The CDR3 loop is CASSHLAGDGGYTF. In nucleotides, the CDR3 is TGTGCCAGCAGCCATCTGGCAGGGGATGGTGGCTACACCTTC.

In this sample, this clone turned up once. This is likely a read error, given that the CDR3 carries no conserved phenylalanine or tryptophan at its end. No DNA is shown, since the ends of the CDR3 on it are uncertain; the CDR3 is the one TCRdb lists. The genes are TRBV7-3 and TRBJ1-1. Germline V gives CDR1 SGHTA, CDR2 FQGTGA. Both ends counted, the CDR3 spans 10 residues. This CDR3 reads CASSLMAGGV.

This chain connects TRBV28 to TRBJ2-1; D gene uncertain. CDR3 length: 17 residues. The germline gives CDR1 MDHEN, CDR2 SYDVKM. With 6 bases removed from V and 0 bases from J, the gap between germline ends came to 18 bases. The CDR3 region is CASSPKSVMSSYNEQFF. CDR3 DNA sequence: TGTGCCAGCAGCCCAAAGTCGGTGATGAGCTCCTACAATGAGCAGTTCTTC.

The V call is TRBV11-3, the J call TRBJ2-5; D unresolved. CDR1 and CDR2 from the germline V gene are SGHNT and YENEEA. Trimming pared 1 base from V and 4 bases from J, leaving 4 bases between. The CDR3 spans 12 residues. The chain's CDR3 is CASSLVLETQYF. DNA of the CDR3: TGTGCCAGCAGCTTAGTATTAGAGACCCAGTACTTC.

This clone came up a few times. The gene calls are TRBV6-4 and TRBJ2-1; no reliable D call. V lost 0 bases and J lost 6, with 9 bases in between. The germline V gene has CDR1 MRHNA and CDR2 SNTAGT. The length of the CDR3 is 14 residues. The DNA of the CDR3 is TGTGCCAGCAGTGACTCGAGAGACATCAATGAGCAGTTCTTC. This encodes CASSDSRDINEQFF.

The chain recombines TRBV11-3 with TRBJ2-3; 9 bases are a match to TRBD2. The CDR3 runs 16 residues. The V segment lost 3 bases and the J segment 4 bases; nucleotides outside the gene matches: 8. Germline V gene data show CDR1 as SGHNT and CDR2 as YENEEA. Here the CDR3 reads CASSFVAGGGADTQYF. The CDR3 DNA follows: TGTGCCAGCAGCTTTGTTGCGGGAGGGGGAGCAGATACGCAGTATTTT.

J is TRBJ1-2 and V is TRBV6-4; D perhaps matches TRBD1 (6 bases). Germline V CDR1 and CDR2: MRHNA, SNTAGT. Trimming cost V 0 bases and J 5 bases, with 16 bases left between them. The CDR3 has 16 amino acids. The chain's CDR3 is CASSDSMVGGAYGYTF. CDR3 bases: TGTGCCAGCAGTGACTCGATGGTGGGGGGCGCTTATGGCTACACCTTC.

This chain uses TRBV27 with TRBJ2-7, with TRBD1 identical over 7 bases. Losses at the gene ends were 0 bases for V and 4 bases for J; bases not matched to a gene: 3. CDR3 size: 14 residues. Germline-derived CDR1 and CDR2 are MNHEY and SMNVEV (reference sequence). The CDR3, as DNA: TGTGCCAGCAGTTTATCGGGGGACAGTTACGAGCAGTACTTC. This codes for CASSLSGDSYEQYF.